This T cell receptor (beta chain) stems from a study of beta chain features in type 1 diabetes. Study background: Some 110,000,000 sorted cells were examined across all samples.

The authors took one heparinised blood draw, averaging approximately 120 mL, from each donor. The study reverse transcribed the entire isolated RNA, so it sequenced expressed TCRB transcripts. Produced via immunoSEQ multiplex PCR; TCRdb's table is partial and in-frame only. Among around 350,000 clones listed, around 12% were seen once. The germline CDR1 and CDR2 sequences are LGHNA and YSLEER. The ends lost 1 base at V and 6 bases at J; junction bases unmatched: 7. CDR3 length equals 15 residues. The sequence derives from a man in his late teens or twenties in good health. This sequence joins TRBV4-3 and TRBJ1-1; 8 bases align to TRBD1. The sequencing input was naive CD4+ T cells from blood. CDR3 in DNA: TGCGCCAGCAGCCAAGTTCACAGGGGGACGCCTGAAGCTTTCTTT. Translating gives CASSQVHRGTPEAFF.